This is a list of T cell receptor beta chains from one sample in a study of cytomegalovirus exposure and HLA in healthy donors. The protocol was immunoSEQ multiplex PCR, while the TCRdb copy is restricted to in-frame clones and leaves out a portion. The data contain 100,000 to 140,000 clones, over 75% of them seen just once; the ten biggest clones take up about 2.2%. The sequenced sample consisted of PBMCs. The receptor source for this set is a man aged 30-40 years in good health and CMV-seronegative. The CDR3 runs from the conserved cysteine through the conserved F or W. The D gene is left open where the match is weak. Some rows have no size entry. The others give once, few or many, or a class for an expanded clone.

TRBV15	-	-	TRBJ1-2	TGTGCCACCAGCAGAACCCAGGCATATGGCTACACCTTC	CATSRTQAYGYTF
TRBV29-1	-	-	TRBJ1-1	TGCAGCGTTGAAGGGAGGCTCTCCAGCACTGAAGCTTTCTTT	CSVEGRLSSTEAFF
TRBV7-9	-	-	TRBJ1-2	TGTGCCAGCAGCTTTACGGGAAACTATGGCTACACCTTC	CASSFTGNYGYTF
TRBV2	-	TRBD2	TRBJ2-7	TGTGCCAGCAAGGGCGGGGGGGTGAATTACGAGCAGTACTTC	CASKGGGVNYEQYF
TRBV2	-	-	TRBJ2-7	TGTGCCAGCAGGACGCCGACAGGTCTGAGAGGTCGCGAGCAGTACTTC	CASRTPTGLRGREQYF
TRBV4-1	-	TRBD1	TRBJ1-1	TGCGCCAGCAGCCAAGAAGGAGGGGCAGGGGGCCGAGCTTTCTTT	CASSQEGGAGGRAFF
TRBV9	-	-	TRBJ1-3	TGTGCCAGCCGGGATTTCTCTGGAAACACCATATATTTT	CASRDFSGNTIYF
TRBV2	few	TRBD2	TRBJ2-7	TGTGCCAGCAGTGAAGTAGCGGGGGCCCCCTACGAGCAGTACTTC	CASSEVAGAPYEQYF
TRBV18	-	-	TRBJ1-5	TGTGCCAGCTCACCACTCCCTCCTCCGGGGGCCCAGCATTTT	CASSPLPPPGAQHF
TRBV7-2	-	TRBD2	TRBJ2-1	TGTGCCAGCAGCTTAGATGGAGGGAGGGCCTACAATGAGCAGTTCTTC	CASSLDGGRAYNEQFF
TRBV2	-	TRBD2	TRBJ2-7	TGTGCCAGCAGCCTCCTAGCGGGGGGAACCTACGAGCAGTACTTC	CASSLLAGGTYEQYF
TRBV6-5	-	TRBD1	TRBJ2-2	TGTGCCAGCAGTTACGCGGGACAGGGGGTGACCGGGGAGCTGTTTTTT	CASSYAGQGVTGELFF
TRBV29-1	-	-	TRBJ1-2	TGCAGCGTTGATGGTGAGGGTTTAAACTATGGCTACACCTTC	CSVDGEGLNYGYTF
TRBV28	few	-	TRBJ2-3	TGTGCCAGCAGCGCCATCGCCCAGGGCACAGATACGCAGTATTTT	CASSAIAQGTDTQYF
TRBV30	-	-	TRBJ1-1	TGTGCCTGGGGACCAGGACACCTGAACACTGAAGCTTTCTTT	CAWGPGHLNTEAFF
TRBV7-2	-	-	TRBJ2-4	TGTGCCAGCAGACAAACCGGGACTTCGGACATTCAGTACTTC	CASRQTGTSDIQYF
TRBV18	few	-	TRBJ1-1	TGTGCCAGCTCACCGCAAAGAGCGAACACTGAAGCTTTCTTT	CASSPQRANTEAFF
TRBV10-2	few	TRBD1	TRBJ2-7	TGCGCCACCACGGCGACAGGGGGTTCCTACGAGCAGTACTTC	CATTATGGSYEQYF
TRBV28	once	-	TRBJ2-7	TGTGCCAGCAGCCTAGGGGGTTCCCCTGCCGAGCAGTACTTC	CASSLGGSPAEQYF
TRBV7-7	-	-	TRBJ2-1	TGTGCTAGCAGCGTACGAAGCGGAGAATACAATGAGCAGTTCTTC	CASSVRSGEYNEQFF
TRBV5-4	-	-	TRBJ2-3	TGTGCCAGCAGCCCGGGACTTTCGGCCGTATTAGCAGATACGCAGTATTTT	CASSPGLSAVLADTQYF
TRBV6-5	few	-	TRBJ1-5	TGTGCCAGCAGTTACTCGAAGAGCGGGGGCGGGCCCCAGCATTTT	CASSYSKSGGGPQHF
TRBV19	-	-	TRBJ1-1	TGTGCCAGTAGTCAGGCAGGGAACACTGAAGCTTTCTTT	CASSQAGNTEAFF
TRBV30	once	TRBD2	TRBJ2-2	TGTGCCCGGGAAGCGGGATGGGCCGGGGAGCTGTTTTTT	CAREAGWAGELFF
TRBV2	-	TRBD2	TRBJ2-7	TGTGCCGGGGCCGGGACTAGCGGGGGACTCTACGAGCAGTACTTC	CAGAGTSGGLYEQYF
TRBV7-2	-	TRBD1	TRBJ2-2	TGTGCCAGCAGCAACGACAGCAGGGGGAAATCGAGAACCGGGGAGCTGTTTTTT	CASSNDSRGKSRTGELFF
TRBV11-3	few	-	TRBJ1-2	TGTGCCAGCAGCTTAGCCAACCGGGACTGCCTTGGGTACACCTTC	CASSLANRDCLGYTF
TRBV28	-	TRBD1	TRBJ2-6	TGTGCCAGCAGCCGGGACAGCTCTGGGGCCAACGTCCTGACTTTC	CASSRDSSGANVLTF
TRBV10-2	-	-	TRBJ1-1	-	CASFGQGTEAFF
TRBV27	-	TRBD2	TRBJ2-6	TGTGCCAGCAGTTTGAGACTAGCGGGGGCCTACTCTGGGGCCAACGTCCTGACTTTC	CASSLRLAGAYSGANVLTF
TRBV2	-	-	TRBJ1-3	TGTGCCAGCAGCCACGGGGTAAACTCTGGAAACACCATATATTTT	CASSHGVNSGNTIYF
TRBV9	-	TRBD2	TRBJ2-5	TGTGCCAGCACCCCCAGCGGGAGCGGCGGGACCCAGTACTTC	CASTPSGSGGTQYF
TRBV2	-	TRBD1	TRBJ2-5	TGTGCCAGCAGTGGACAGGGGGGAGAGACCCAGTACTTC	CASSGQGGETQYF
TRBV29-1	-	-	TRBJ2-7	TGCAGCGTTGAGGACAGTCAGAACGCCTACGAGCAGTACTTC	CSVEDSQNAYEQYF
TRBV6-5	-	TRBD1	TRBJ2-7	TGTGCCAGCAGTAACACCGGGACAGGGACCTACGAGCAGTACTTC	CASSNTGTGTYEQYF
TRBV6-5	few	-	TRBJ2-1	TGTGCCAGCAGTCCATACAGGGGAGGCAATGAGCAGTTCTTC	CASSPYRGGNEQFF
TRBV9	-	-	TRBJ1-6	TGTGCCAGCAGCGACGGGGTCTTTAATTCACCCCTCCACTTT	CASSDGVFNSPLHF
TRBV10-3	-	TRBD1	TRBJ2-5	TGTGCCAGCCAGGGGGCTGGTGAGACCCAGTACTTC	CASQGAGETQYF
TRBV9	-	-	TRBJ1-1	TGTGCCAGCAGCCCACAGACAGGGAACACTGAAGCTTTCTTT	CASSPQTGNTEAFF
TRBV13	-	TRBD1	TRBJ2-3	TGTGCCAGCAGCATCCGGACAGGGTTTAGCACAGATACGCAGTATTTT	CASSIRTGFSTDTQYF